This entry lists 12 T cell receptor beta chains sequenced from one sample in a study of blood T cell repertoires in COVID-19. The assay was immunoSEQ multiplex PCR, and TCRdb's table has in-frame clones only and misses some. The sample carries fewer than 50,000 clones, around 88% recorded once. Sequenced input: peripheral blood. All receptors derive from an elderly woman with active or convalescent COVID-19.

This chain links TRBV28 with TRBJ2-1; TRBD2 matches at 7 bases. The CDR3 covers 15 residues. Trimming took 5 bases from V and 0 from J; bases not matched to a gene: 4. CDR1 is MDHEN, CDR2 SYDVKM, per germline. The CDR3 bases are TGTGCCAGCAGTGGAGCGGGATCCTCCTACAATGAGCAGTTCTTC. It codes for CASSGAGSSYNEQFF.

This chain connects TRBV7-9 to TRBJ1-2, with 8 bases matching TRBD1. V dropped 5 bases and J dropped 2; count of bases not matched to a gene: 4. The CDR3 is 14 residues long. Germline V gives CDR1 SEHNR, CDR2 FQNEAQ (reference sequence). CDR3 sequence: CASSRTGGNYGYTF. CDR3 nucleotides: TGTGCCAGCAGCCGCACAGGGGGGAACTATGGCTACACCTTC.

The CDR3 region is CASSQTTSGTYNEQFF. CDR3 nucleotides: TGTGCCAGCAGCCAAACTACTAGCGGGACCTACAATGAGCAGTTCTTC. The V gene is TRBV4-2, the J gene TRBJ2-1; 10 nucleotides line up with TRBD2. CDR1 LGHNA and CDR2 YNFKEQ come from the germline V gene. V trimming: 2 bases; J trimming: 2 bases; junction bases outside the gene matches: 3. The CDR3 covers 16 residues.

The V gene is TRBV24-1, the J gene TRBJ2-7, with TRBD2 matching 13 bases. Germline values: CDR1 KGHDR, CDR2 SFDVKD. V shed 9 bases, J shed 5 bases, and the junction held 3 bases outside the gene matches. This CDR3 is 13 amino acids long. CDR3 residues: CATGLAGENEQYF. The CDR3 bases are TGTGCCACCGGACTAGCGGGAGAGAACGAGCAGTACTTC.

The V gene is TRBV5-4, the J gene TRBJ2-3; D may be TRBD1 (5 bases). The V end was cut by 3 bases, the J end by 1 base, with 15 bases between. Per germline, CDR1 SGHNT and CDR2 YYREEE (reference sequence). This CDR3 spans 16 amino acids. CDR3: CASSYANRWGTDTQYF. The CDR3 DNA follows: TGTGCCAGCAGCTACGCAAACAGGTGGGGCACAGATACGCAGTATTTT.

The J gene is TRBJ1-3, the V gene TRBV7-2; weak D call: TRBD1 (6 bases). CDR3 length equals 16 residues. V lost 4 bases and J lost 3, with 16 bases in between. The germline CDR1 and CDR2 sequences are SGHTA and FQGNSA. CDR3 loop: CASSSDRLRSGNTIYF. In nucleotides, the CDR3 is TGTGCCAGCAGCTCGGACAGACTACGTAGTGGAAACACCATATATTTT.

The chain combines TRBV5-1 with TRBJ2-5; 13 nucleotides align to TRBD2. The CDR3 contains 16 residues. V trimming: 4 bases; J trimming: 2 bases; junction bases outside the gene matches: 5. Germline V CDR1 and CDR2: SGHRS, YFSETQ. The CDR3, as DNA: TGCGCCAGCAGCCAGGGACTAGCGGGAATTCAAGAGACCCAGTACTTC. Its protein is CASSQGLAGIQETQYF.

This chain joins TRBV5-1 and TRBJ2-7, with TRBD1 matching 8 bases. This CDR3 is 14 amino acids long. CDR1 SGHRS and CDR2 YFSETQ come from the germline V gene. The ends lost 0 bases at V and 1 base at J; junction bases unmatched: 0. The DNA for the CDR3 is TGCGCCAGCAGCTTGGGACAGGGGTCCTACGAGCAGTACTTC. This codes for CASSLGQGSYEQYF.

This clone was picked up a small number of times. This sequence joins TRBV28 and TRBJ1-4; D uncertain. V lost 1 base and J 0 bases, leaving 15 bases between the germline ends. This CDR3 has 18 amino acids. Germline values: CDR1 MDHEN, CDR2 SYDVKM. CDR3 region: CASSLSRGLGSTNEKLFF. The CDR3 DNA is TGTGCCAGCAGTTTATCGAGAGGGCTCGGATCAACTAATGAAAAACTGTTTTTT.

The V gene is TRBV30, the J gene TRBJ1-2, with a weak D call TRBD1 (6 bases). The CDR3 extends over 14 amino acids. Trimming pared 0 bases from V and 6 bases from J, leaving 14 bases between. Germline V gene sequence: CDR1 GTSNPN, CDR2 SVGIG (reference sequence). As DNA, the CDR3 is TGTGCCTGGAGTGTATATTGGACAGCAGATGGCTACACCTTC. Its translation: CAWSVYWTADGYTF.

The chain combines TRBV11-1 with TRBJ2-5; a possible D gene is TRBD1 (6 bases). V lost 5 bases, J lost 4 bases, and 11 bases lay in between. CDR1 and CDR2 (germline): SGHAT, FQDESV (reference sequence). This CDR3 spans 13 amino acids. The DNA of the CDR3 is TGTGCCAGCAGCCGGGGACATACAGAGACCCAGTACTTC. Protein sequence: CASSRGHTETQYF.

The rearrangement joins TRBV6-4 to TRBJ2-3; D perhaps matches TRBD2 (5 bases). V was pared by 3 bases and J by 3 bases, with 13 bases between. CDR1 and CDR2 from the germline V gene are MRHNA and SNTAGT. The CDR3 is 15 amino acids. In DNA, the CDR3 is TGTGCCAGCAGTGAGGTAGCGCTTGGGACAGATACGCAGTATTTT. It is translated as CASSEVALGTDTQYF.